The 18 T cell receptor beta chains listed next were all sequenced from one sample in a study of blood T cell repertoires in COVID-19. The repertoire was sequenced with immunoSEQ multiplex PCR; TCRdb's copy has only in-frame clones and lacks some. This table has about 75,000 clones, 74% appearing once. The sequenced material came from peripheral blood. The receptor set was obtained from a human donor with acute or convalescent COVID-19. The donor label of this sample is uncertain.

The chain combines TRBV27 with TRBJ2-1; 12 bases map to TRBD2. Germline V lookup: CDR1 MNHEY, CDR2 SMNVEV (reference sequence). The CDR3 sequence is 16 residues long. The J segment lost 7 bases and the V segment lost 4 bases, leaving 8 bases of the junction unmatched. CDR3 region: CASSYLTSGRGNEQFF. In DNA, the CDR3 is TGTGCCAGCAGTTATTTGACTAGCGGGAGAGGTAATGAGCAGTTCTTC.

The J gene is TRBJ2-1, the V gene TRBV7-2; TRBD2 might be the D (5 bases). The CDR3 contains 16 residues. V was clipped by 5 bases and J by 3 bases, with 17 bases between them. The germline CDR1 and CDR2 sequences are SGHTA and FQGNSA. The CDR3 spells CASSPHGAGNYNEQFF. In nucleotides, the CDR3 is TGTGCCAGCAGCCCCCATGGCGCGGGCAACTACAATGAGCAGTTCTTC.

The chain recombines TRBV6-5 with TRBJ2-1; TRBD1 agrees at 10 bases. CDR1 MNHEY and CDR2 SVGAGI come from the germline V gene. The CDR3 is made up of 15 amino acids. After removal of 5 bases from V and 4 bases from J, the junction contained 5 bases not matched to a gene. The chain's CDR3 is CASSKDRGFYNEQFF. Here the CDR3 DNA reads TGTGCCAGCAGTAAGGACAGGGGGTTTTACAATGAGCAGTTCTTC.

In DNA, the CDR3 is TGTGCCAGCAACGCACACAGGGCCGATGAAGCTTTCTTT. It yields the protein CASNAHRADEAFF. The chain joins TRBV6-6 to TRBJ1-1, with D maybe TRBD1 (6 bases). Germline CDR1 is MNHNY and CDR2 is SVGAGI (reference sequence). The CDR3 loop spans 13 amino acids. Trimming removed 7 bases at V and 7 bases at J, with 16 bases between.

The genes are TRBV6-5 and TRBJ2-2; 7 positions match TRBD1. The CDR3 sequence is 13 residues long. V trimming: 8 bases; J trimming: 4 bases; junction bases outside the gene matches: 4. CDR1 is MNHEY and CDR2 is SVGAGI in the germline V gene. In nucleotides, the CDR3 is TGTGCCAGCTCAAACAGGGGCACCGGGGAGCTGTTTTTT. Its translation: CASSNRGTGELFF.

This chain uses TRBV12-3 or TRBV12-4 with TRBJ1-5, with 9 nucleotides matching TRBD1. J lost 6 bases, V lost 6 bases, and 3 bases had no gene match. This CDR3 region has 13 residues. CDR3 region: CASRQGAGQPQHF. As DNA, the CDR3 is TGTGCCAGCAGACAGGGGGCTGGTCAGCCCCAGCATTTT.

The chain joins TRBV11-2 to TRBJ1-6; no clear D gene. CDR3 length equals 15 residues. Germline V CDR1 and CDR2: SGHAT, FQNNGV. V shed 1 base and J shed 6 bases, with 10 bases lying between them. CDR3 amino acids: CASSLVEGGNSPLHF. The CDR3 DNA reads TGTGCCAGCAGCTTAGTGGAGGGTGGTAATTCACCCCTCCACTTT.

This rearrangement joins TRBV27 to TRBJ2-7; the match to TRBD2 covers 8 bases. The germline V gene has CDR1 MNHEY and CDR2 SMNVEV (reference sequence). Trimming removed 5 bases from V and 5 bases from J; junction bases left unmatched: 14. The CDR3 runs 16 residues. CDR3 loop: CASSPGGLAGENEQYV. The DNA of the CDR3 is TGTGCCAGCAGTCCCGGCGGACTAGCTGGGGAGAACGAGCAGTACGTC.

The chain couples TRBV15 to TRBJ1-1; perhaps TRBD1 as D (6 bases). V dropped 3 bases and J dropped 6 bases, with 11 bases sitting between them. The CDR3 has 13 residues. CDR1 LNHNV and CDR2 YYDKDF come from the germline V gene (reference sequence). The CDR3 here is CATSRSGVSEAFF. The CDR3 DNA follows: TGTGCCACCAGCAGGTCAGGGGTCTCTGAAGCTTTCTTT.

The V gene is TRBV6-5, the J gene TRBJ1-4; 10 bases fit TRBD1. The trim removed 6 bases at V and 4 bases at J, leaving 2 bases unmatched. The CDR3 contains 14 residues. Germline V gene data show CDR1 as MNHEY and CDR2 as SVGAGI. CDR3 nucleotide sequence: TGTGCCAGCAGGACAGGGGGCATTAATGAAAAACTGTTTTTT. Amino acids: CASRTGGINEKLFF.

The CDR3 coding sequence is TGCAGTGCTAGTGGCGGTCCAGGAGGAAATGAGCAGTTCTTC. This sequence encodes CSASGGPGGNEQFF. The chain uses TRBV20-1 and TRBJ2-1, with D tentatively TRBD2 (5 bases). Germline CDR1 and CDR2: DFQATT and SNEGSKA (reference sequence). The CDR3 has 14 residues. V lost 3 bases to trimming and J lost 7 bases, with 16 bases between them.

The V and J genes are TRBV11-1 and TRBJ2-7; 9 bases are shared with TRBD1. With 4 bases clipped from V and 5 bases from J, the junction kept 12 bases outside the gene matches. Germline CDR1 is SGHAT and CDR2 is FQDESV (reference sequence). This CDR3 contains 16 residues. CDR3 region: CASSSRIWTGVDEQYF. The CDR3 nucleotides are TGTGCCAGCAGCTCAAGGATCTGGACAGGGGTGGACGAGCAGTACTTC.

V usage is TRBV20-1 and J usage is TRBJ2-4; D is possibly TRBD1 (5 bases). Trimming stripped 3 bases from V and 6 bases from J, with 9 bases between. This CDR3 region has 12 residues. The germline CDR1 and CDR2 sequences are DFQATT and SNEGSKA (reference sequence). The CDR3 protein is CSASLQGNIQYF. Here the CDR3 DNA reads TGCAGTGCTAGTCTGCAGGGAAACATTCAGTACTTC.

This clone was recorded only once. The chain is built from TRBV6-5 and TRBJ1-6; D is possibly TRBD1 (6 bases). V gave up 6 bases and J gave up 10 bases, with 16 bases separating them. The CDR3 totals 14 residues. Germline V CDR1 and CDR2: MNHEY, SVGAGI. CDR3 in DNA: TGTGCCAGCAGCCCAGGGGCAATCAGGTCACCCCTCCACTTT. Its protein product is CASSPGAIRSPLHF.

V gene TRBV6-6 combines with J gene TRBJ2-7; maybe TRBD2 (6 bases). Germline lookup yields CDR1 MNHNY and CDR2 SVGAGI (reference sequence). The CDR3 spans 12 residues. V shed 4 bases and J shed 4 bases, with 8 bases lying between them. The CDR3 protein is CASSSGGYEQYF. The CDR3 bases are TGTGCCAGCAGTTCCGGGGGTTACGAGCAGTACTTC.

This clone was counted only a few times. This chain links TRBV18 with TRBJ1-5; D not resolved. Trimming cost V 0 bases and J 5 bases, with 11 bases left between them. This CDR3 is 15 amino acids long. Germline V lookup: CDR1 KGHSH, CDR2 LQKENI. The CDR3 sequence: CASSPPGVGDQPQHF. CDR3 nucleotide sequence: TGTGCCAGCTCACCACCAGGAGTCGGGGATCAGCCCCAGCATTTT.

The CDR3 nucleotides are TGTGCCAGCAGCCAAGTTTCGGGGGGCCCACCATCAACTAATGAAAAACTGTTTTTT. This translates into CASSQVSGGPPSTNEKLFF. The chain combines TRBV14 with TRBJ1-4; a possible D gene is TRBD1 (6 bases). The germline V gene encodes CDR1 SGHDN and CDR2 FVKESK. With 1 base removed from V and 0 bases from J, the gap between germline ends came to 18 bases. CDR3 length: 19 residues.

The J gene is TRBJ2-1, the V gene TRBV5-4; 11 nucleotides agree with TRBD2. The CDR3 totals 15 residues. Trimming at V came to 3 bases and at J to 2 bases, leaving 1 base not matched to a gene. Germline CDR1 and CDR2: SGHNT and YYREEE (reference sequence). DNA of the CDR3: TGTGCCAGCAGCTCGACTAGCGGGACCTACAATGAGCAGTTCTTC. Translating gives CASSSTSGTYNEQFF. Supplemented by reference TRBV5-4 and TRBJ2-1, the full variable domain reads ETGVTQSPTHLIKTRGQQVTLRCSSQSGHNTVSWYQQALGQGPQFIFQYYREEENGRGNFPPRFSGLQFPNYSSELNVNALELDDSALYLCASSSTSGTYNEQFFGPGTRLTVL.